This T cell receptor beta chain was sequenced in a study of blood T cell repertoires in COVID-19. The wider study: Sites across the United States, Italy and Spain contributed samples from acute and convalescent COVID-19. In each case, the material was cDNA or gDNA derived from T cells, B-cell-depleted T cells, or PBMCs.

The authors' processing: Estimation of nucleated cell counts was performed using reference gene primer amplification. Profiling relied on immunoSEQ multiplex PCR, and the TCRdb table lists in-frame clones only, not all of them. The V and J calls and the clone size are those of that table, but D and trimming were determined from the DNA. The sample holds 250,000 or so clones, about 90% seen once. V lost 6 bases, J lost 8 bases, and 12 bases stayed unmatched. This CDR3 is 15 amino acids long. Germline V lookup: CDR1 LNHDA, CDR2 SQIVND (reference sequence). The chain is built from TRBV19 and TRBJ1-4; 7 bases map to TRBD1. Sequenced: peripheral blood. The sequence came from a woman aged 35 to 49 who had recovered from COVID-19. CDR3 residues: CASRPRQGEEEKLFF. In nucleotides, the CDR3 is TGTGCCAGTAGACCAAGACAGGGTGAAGAAGAAAAACTGTTTTTT. Supplemented by reference TRBV19 and TRBJ1-4, the full variable domain reads DGGITQSPKYLFRKEGQNVTLSCEQNLNHDAMYWYRQDPGQGLRLIYYSQIVNDFQKGDIAEGYSVSREKKESFPLTVTSAQKNPTAFYLCASRPRQGEEEKLFFGSGTQLSVL.